Shown below are 18 T cell receptor beta chains from a single sample sequenced in a study of vaccination and CD4 T cells after COVID-19. The antigens for these receptors are not known. With the Oncomine TCR Beta short-read assay, DNA from cultured CD4+ T cells was sequenced. Each CDR3 protein is one row after TCRdb ran MiXCR on the PCR reads. The sample carries about 20,000 distinct CDR3 sequences, just under 55% recorded once. Treatment reported: roughly 11-day PBMC culture with coronavirus spike peptide pools or control peptides (ViraFEST assay). The sequenced sample was CD4+ T cells from blood, cultured in vitro. The receptors originated from a human donor who had recovered from COVID-19.

Written as DNA, the CDR3 is TGTGCCACCAGTGAGGACACAGATACGCAGTATTTT. As protein: CATSEDTDTQYF. This chain uses TRBV24-1 with TRBJ2-3; D unresolved. CDR1 is KGHDR, CDR2 SFDVKD, per germline. Between the trimmed V and J ends, which lost 4 bases and 2 bases, there was a span of 3 bases. The CDR3 has 12 residues.

Details on this clonotype: At one end, the junction sequence differs from germline, possibly due to a read error. V gene TRBV5-6 combines with J gene TRBJ2-7, with TRBD2 as a possible D gene (6 bases). The V gene's germline CDR1 is SGHDT and CDR2 YYEEEE. The CDR3 has 16 residues. The CDR3 DNA reads TGTGCCAGCAGCCAAATGAATACCGGGAGCAACTACGAGCAGCACTTC. It is translated as CASSQMNTGSNYEQHF.

This chain uses TRBV20-1 with TRBJ2-1; TRBD1 aligns across 8 bases. From germline, CDR1 is DFQATT and CDR2 SNEGSKA (reference sequence). Trimming at V came to 6 bases and at J to 4 bases, leaving 11 bases not matched to a gene. CDR3 length: 15 residues. The CDR3 DNA reads as TGCAGTGCACGCCCGCGCAGGGGGCAATACAATGAGCAGTTCTTC. It translates to CSARPRRGQYNEQFF.

This chain connects TRBV2 to TRBJ1-5; a weak D match, TRBD1 (6 bases). Germline V gene sequence: CDR1 SNHLY, CDR2 FYNNEI. V lost 2 bases to trimming and J lost 3 bases, with 8 bases between them. The CDR3 extends over 14 amino acids. CDR3 sequence: CASSEQGTNQPQHF. In nucleotides, the CDR3 is TGTGCCAGCAGTGAACAGGGGACCAATCAGCCCCAGCATTTT.

The rearrangement joins TRBV7-6 to TRBJ2-1; 11 nucleotides match TRBD2. V shed 1 base and J 7 bases; nucleotides not matched to a gene: 3. Germline V gives CDR1 SGHVS, CDR2 FNYEAQ. The CDR3 is 15 residues long. The CDR3 region has the DNA TGTGCCAGCAGCTTAGTAGCGGGGGGGCGTAATGAGCAGTTCTTC. This encodes CASSLVAGGRNEQFF.

The chain is built from TRBV20-1 and TRBJ1-1; 7 positions agree with TRBD1. Germline V CDR1 and CDR2: DFQATT, SNEGSKA (reference sequence). The CDR3 covers 13 residues. Written as DNA, the CDR3 is TGCAAAATCCGGGACAGCATGAACACTGAAGCTTTCTTT. It specifies CKIRDSMNTEAFF.

The rearrangement links TRBV7-9 to TRBJ1-2, with a weak D call TRBD1 (5 bases). This CDR3 has 13 residues. CDR1 is SEHNR and CDR2 is FQNEAQ in the germline V gene (reference sequence). V was shortened by 8 bases and J by 2 bases, with 12 bases between the two germline ends. The CDR3 DNA sequence: TGTGCCAGCGGCCCGACAGTAAACTATGGCTACACCTTC. Its translation is CASGPTVNYGYTF.

The chain uses TRBV4-1 and TRBJ2-7, with 9 bases fitting TRBD2. Germline CDR1 is MGHRA and CDR2 is YSYEKL. The trim removed 2 bases at V and 5 bases at J, leaving 7 bases unmatched. The CDR3 totals 15 residues. CDR3: CASSQLVAGANEQYF. Written as DNA, the CDR3 is TGCGCCAGCAGCCAATTAGTAGCGGGAGCTAACGAGCAGTACTTC.

The chain combines TRBV20-1 with TRBJ2-7; 8 bases fit TRBD2. Germline V gene lookup returns CDR1 DFQATT and CDR2 SNEGSKA (reference sequence). This CDR3 has 13 amino acids. V shed 3 bases, J shed 6 bases, and the junction held 7 bases outside the gene matches. The CDR3 region is CSASKAGAGEQYF. The CDR3 DNA is TGCAGTGCTAGTAAAGCGGGAGCGGGCGAGCAGTACTTC.

In this sample, this clonotype turned up a few times. The chain carries TRBV28 and TRBJ1-5; D is possibly TRBD1 (5 bases). This CDR3 has 15 amino acids. Trimming took 2 bases from V and 0 from J, leaving 8 bases between them. CDR1 and CDR2 from the germline V gene are MDHEN and SYDVKM. Written as DNA, the CDR3 is TGTGCCAGCAGTTTAGGGGGGAATAGCAATCAGCCCCAGCATTTT. As protein: CASSLGGNSNQPQHF.

The chain carries TRBV20-1 and TRBJ2-3; no clear D gene. The CDR3 is 14 residues long. V was trimmed by 0 bases and J by 2 bases, leaving 9 bases between them. Germline V gene data show CDR1 as DFQATT and CDR2 as SNEGSKA (reference sequence). Here the CDR3 DNA reads TGCAGTGCTAGAGATAGGGCGTCCACAGATACGCAGTATTTT. Encoded protein: CSARDRASTDTQYF.

The chain combines TRBV27 with TRBJ2-5, with D possibly being TRBD1 or TRBD2 (5 bases each). The CDR3 runs to 16 residues. Trimming left V 1 base short and J 2 bases short, with 14 bases between. CDR1 and CDR2 from the germline V gene are MNHEY and SMNVEV (reference sequence). CDR3 residues: CASSLWGSGRQETQYF. As DNA, the CDR3 is TGTGCCAGCAGTTTATGGGGGTCAGGCCGACAAGAGACCCAGTACTTC.

The genes are TRBV29-1 and TRBJ2-7; the match to TRBD1 covers 12 bases. The germline gives CDR1 SQVTM, CDR2 ANQGSEA. This CDR3 comprises 12 residues. Germline trimming cut 6 bases from V and 6 bases from J; bases unmatched to any gene: 3. The CDR3 sequence: CSVGTGGREQYF. In nucleotides, the CDR3 is TGCAGCGTCGGGACAGGGGGCCGCGAGCAGTACTTC.

V and J are TRBV28 and TRBJ1-5; D is undetermined. Trimming pared 6 bases from V and 2 bases from J, leaving 17 bases between. The CDR3 spans 16 residues. CDR1 is MDHEN, CDR2 SYDVKM, per germline. CDR3 nucleotides: TGTGCCAGCAGCTCCACCGCCGGGATCGGCAATCAGCCCCAGCATTTT. Translation gives CASSSTAGIGNQPQHF.

The V and J genes are TRBV15 and TRBJ2-2; a weak D match, TRBD2 (5 bases). V gave up 0 bases and J gave up 4 bases, with 12 bases separating them. There are 16 residues in the CDR3. Per the germline V gene, CDR1 is LNHNV and CDR2 is YYDKDF (reference sequence). CDR3 loop: CATSRDRGQRTGELFF. The CDR3 nucleotides are TGTGCCACCAGCAGAGACCGAGGGCAACGCACCGGGGAGCTGTTTTTT.

The chain carries TRBV4-2 and TRBJ2-1; TRBD2 is a possible D gene (6 bases). CDR3 length: 16 amino acids. The V end lost 0 bases, the J end lost 7 bases, and 16 bases lay between the germline ends. Germline V gene lookup returns CDR1 LGHNA and CDR2 YNFKEQ. This chain's CDR3 is CASSQEVLARLNEQFF. Written as DNA, the CDR3 is TGTGCCAGCAGCCAAGAGGTCCTAGCGAGGTTAAATGAGCAGTTCTTC.

The V call is TRBV7-6, the J call TRBJ1-1; no reliable D call. Between the trimmed V and J ends, which lost 0 bases and 3 bases, there was a span of 11 bases. The germline gives CDR1 SGHVS, CDR2 FNYEAQ. The CDR3 spans 15 residues. CDR3 bases: TGTGCCAGCAGCTTAGCGGGGAGCCGGGACACTGAAGCTTTCTTT. Translation gives CASSLAGSRDTEAFF.

The chain carries TRBV15 and TRBJ2-5; 13 bases align to TRBD2. Trimming took 3 bases from V and 2 from J; bases not matched to a gene: 3. Germline loops: CDR1 LNHNV, CDR2 YYDKDF (reference sequence). CDR3 length equals 16 residues. CDR3 bases: TGTGCCACCAGCAGGGGGGGACTAGCGGGGCAAGAGACCCAGTACTTC. Translation: CATSRGGLAGQETQYF.